The table lists the clone carrying this T cell receptor (beta chain) with a few counts. Original analysis: It was from reference gene primer amplification that nucleated cell counts were estimated. Produced via immunoSEQ multiplex PCR; TCRdb's table is partial and in-frame only. V, J and clone size are those of that table, while D and trimming were read from the DNA. The sample shows 470,000 or so clones, around nine tenths of them seen only once. This sample is drawn from a study of blood T cell repertoires in COVID-19. Study as a whole: COVID-19 samples, acute and convalescent, were from the United States, Italy and Spain. T cells, B-cell-depleted T cells, or PBMCs supplied cDNA or gDNA.

The CDR3 is 13 residues long. Germline V CDR1 and CDR2: MNHNY, SVGAGI (reference sequence). V was shortened by 0 bases and J by 3 bases, with 6 bases between the two germline ends. The receptor's source is a woman under 40 with acute or convalescent COVID-19. The chain has TRBV6-6 and TRBJ2-7; no clear D gene. Material for sequencing was peripheral blood. DNA for the CDR3: TGTGCCAGCAGTTACTCACAGCTCTACGAGCAGTACTTC. It is translated as CASSYSQLYEQYF.